What follows are 2 T cell receptor beta chains derived from one specimen sequenced in a study of memory CD4+ T cells and cytomegalovirus serostatus. Method: immunoSEQ multiplex PCR; TCRdb's copy keeps in-frame clones and lacks some. The repertoire holds roughly 50,000 clones, with around 76% as singletons. The sort gate was single viable CD3+CD4+CD8-CD45RO+ cells for memory CD4+ T cells. Sequenced material: memory CD4+ T cells from blood. These receptors all stem from an adult in good health and CMV-seronegative.

The rearrangement joins TRBV2 to TRBJ1-1; the D gene is possibly TRBD1 (6 bases). There are 15 residues in the CDR3. Germline CDR1 and CDR2: SNHLY and FYNNEI. Between the trimmed V and J ends, which lost 1 base and 0 bases, there was a span of 9 bases. The CDR3 region has the DNA TGTGCCAGCAGTGAAGTGGGGGCTATGAACACTGAAGCTTTCTTT. Its protein product is CASSEVGAMNTEAFF.

The chain has TRBV29-1 and TRBJ1-1, with 7 bases identical to TRBD1. Germline CDR1 is SQVTM and CDR2 is ANQGSEA. This CDR3 is 13 amino acids long. V was pared by 5 bases and J by 3 bases, with 6 bases of the junction left unmatched. In DNA, the CDR3 is TGCAGCGTTTCCTTCACAGGGGACACTGAAGCTTTCTTT. It codes for CSVSFTGDTEAFF.